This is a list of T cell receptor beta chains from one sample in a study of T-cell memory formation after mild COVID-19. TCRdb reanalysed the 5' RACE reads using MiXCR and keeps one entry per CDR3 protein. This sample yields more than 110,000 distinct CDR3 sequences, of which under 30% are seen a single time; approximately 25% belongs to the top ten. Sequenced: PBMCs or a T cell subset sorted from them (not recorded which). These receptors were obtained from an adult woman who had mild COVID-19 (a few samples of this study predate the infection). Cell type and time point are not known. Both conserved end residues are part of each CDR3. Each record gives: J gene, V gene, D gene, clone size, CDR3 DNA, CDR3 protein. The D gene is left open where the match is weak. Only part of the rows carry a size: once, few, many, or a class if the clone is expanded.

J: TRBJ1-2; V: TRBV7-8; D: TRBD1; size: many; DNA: TGTGCCAGCAGCTTATCCAGGGCAGGGGGCTACCGCAATGGCTACACCTTC; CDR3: CASSLSRAGGYRNGYTF
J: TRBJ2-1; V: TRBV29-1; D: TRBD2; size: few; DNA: TGCAGCGTTGAGGTTCCTAGCGGGAGCTCCTACAATGAGCAGTTCTTC; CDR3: CSVEVPSGSSYNEQFF
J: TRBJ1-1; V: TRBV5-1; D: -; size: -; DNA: TGCGCCAGCAGCTTAGGGGTGGAGAACACTGAAGCTTTCTTT; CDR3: CASSLGVENTEAFF
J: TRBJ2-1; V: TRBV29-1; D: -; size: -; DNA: TGCAGCGTTACACCGGGGGTGGGCTACAATGAGCAGTTCTTC; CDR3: CSVTPGVGYNEQFF
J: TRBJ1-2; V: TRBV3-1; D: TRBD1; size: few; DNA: TGTGCCACATTTTCGGACAGGGACAACTATGGCTACACCTTC; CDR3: CATFSDRDNYGYTF
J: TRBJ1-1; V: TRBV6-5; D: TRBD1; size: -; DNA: TGTGCCAGCAGTTCCCCACCGGGACAGGGCGTCGGTGAAGCTTTCTTT; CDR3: CASSSPPGQGVGEAFF
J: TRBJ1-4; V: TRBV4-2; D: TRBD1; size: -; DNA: TGTGCCAGCAGCCTCGTCCAGGGACAGCTTAATGAAAAACTGTTTTTT; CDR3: CASSLVQGQLNEKLFF
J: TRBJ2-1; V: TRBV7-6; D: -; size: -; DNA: TGTGCCAGCAGCCCCGACCACGAGAAGTACAATGAGCAGTTCTTC; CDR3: CASSPDHEKYNEQFF
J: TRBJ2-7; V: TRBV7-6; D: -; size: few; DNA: TGTGCCAGCAGCCCAAGCGGAGGGCACGAGCAGTACTTC; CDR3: CASSPSGGHEQYF
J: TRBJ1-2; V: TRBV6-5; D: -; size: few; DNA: TGTGCCAGCAGTTACTCCGGGAGTATCTATGGCTACACCTTC; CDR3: CASSYSGSIYGYTF
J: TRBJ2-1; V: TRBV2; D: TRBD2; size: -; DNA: TGTGCCAGCACAAGTAACCCCGGACTAGCGGGCTCCTACAATGAGCAGTTCTTC; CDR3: CASTSNPGLAGSYNEQFF
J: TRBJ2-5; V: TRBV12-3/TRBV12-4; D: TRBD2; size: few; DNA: TGTGCCAGCAGCCAACTAGCGGGGGGCAAAGAGACCCAGTACTTC; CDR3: CASSQLAGGKETQYF
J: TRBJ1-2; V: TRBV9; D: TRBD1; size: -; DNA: TGTGCCAGCAGCGTAGACCCCGACAGGGATTATGGCTACACCTTC; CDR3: CASSVDPDRDYGYTF
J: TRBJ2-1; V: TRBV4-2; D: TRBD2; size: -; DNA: TGTGCCAGCAGCCAAGATCCGCTAGCGGGGGGAGTCAATGAGCAGTTCTTC; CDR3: CASSQDPLAGGVNEQFF
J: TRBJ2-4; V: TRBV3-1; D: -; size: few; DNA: TGTGCCAGCAGCCTTGGACCCCAAAACATTCAGTACTTC; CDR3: CASSLGPQNIQYF
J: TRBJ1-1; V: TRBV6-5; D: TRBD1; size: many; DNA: TGTGCCAGCAGTTACGACAGGGGAATGACTGAAGCTTTCTTT; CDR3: CASSYDRGMTEAFF
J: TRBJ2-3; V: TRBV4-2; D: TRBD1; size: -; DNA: TGTGCCAGCAGCCAACCTACCGGGACAGGAGGATCAGATACGCAGTATTTT; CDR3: CASSQPTGTGGSDTQYF
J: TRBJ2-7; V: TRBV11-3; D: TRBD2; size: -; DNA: TGTGCCAGCAGCCCCTATCGGGCGGGAGAAGTGGACGAGCAGTACTTC; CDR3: CASSPYRAGEVDEQYF
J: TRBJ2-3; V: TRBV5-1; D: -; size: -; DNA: TGCGCCAGCAGCTTGGATGGCCCTTGGGGAGATACGCAGTATTTT; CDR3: CASSLDGPWGDTQYF
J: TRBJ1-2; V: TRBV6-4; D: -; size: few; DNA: TGTGCCAGCTGTAGGCGGGGGGACAAAACCTATGGCTACACCTTC; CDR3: CASCRRGDKTYGYTF
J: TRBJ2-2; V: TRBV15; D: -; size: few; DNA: TGTGCCACCAGCGGGGGCTCGAACACCGGGGAGCTGTTTTTT; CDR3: CATSGGSNTGELFF
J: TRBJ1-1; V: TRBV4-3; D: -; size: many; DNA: TGCGCCAGCAGTCCCGGGACGGTGAACACTGAAGCTTTCTTT; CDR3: CASSPGTVNTEAFF
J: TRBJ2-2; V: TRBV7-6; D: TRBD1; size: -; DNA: TGTGCCAGCAGCTTAGAAACCGAGGGGGCGGTCACCGGGGAGCTGTTTTTT; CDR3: CASSLETEGAVTGELFF
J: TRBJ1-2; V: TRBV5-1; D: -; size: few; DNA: TGCGCCAGCAGCCTTGTCCCCAGGGAGCTGATTGTGGGGGGCTACACCTTC; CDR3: CASSLVPRELIVGGYTF
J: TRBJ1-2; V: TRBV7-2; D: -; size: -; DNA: TGTGCCAGCAGCTTAGAGGAAGGACTTCGCTATGGCTACACCTTC; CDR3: CASSLEEGLRYGYTF
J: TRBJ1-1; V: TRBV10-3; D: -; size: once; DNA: TGTGCCATCAGTGAGGGCTCTAAGGGAATGGACACTGAAGCTTTCTTT; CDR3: CAISEGSKGMDTEAFF
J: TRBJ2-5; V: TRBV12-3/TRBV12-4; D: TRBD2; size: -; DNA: TGTGCCAGCAGCACGACTAGCCCCTCTGTCTTGTACTTC; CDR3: CASSTTSPSVLYF
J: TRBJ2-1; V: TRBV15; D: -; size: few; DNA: TGTGCCACCAGCAGCACCGGGACCTCCTACAATGAGCAGTTCTTC; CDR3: CATSSTGTSYNEQFF
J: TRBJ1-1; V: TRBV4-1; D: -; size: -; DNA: TGCGCCAGCAGCCAAGGGACAGTCACTGAAGCTTTCTTT; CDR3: CASSQGTVTEAFF
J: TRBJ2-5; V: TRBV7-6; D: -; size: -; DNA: TGTGCCAGCAGTTATTTCAGGGGGGAAGAGACCCAGTACTTC; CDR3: CASSYFRGEETQYF
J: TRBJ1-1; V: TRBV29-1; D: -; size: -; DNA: TGCAGCGTTGAAGATAACCCGGGGGGCACTGAAGCTTTCTTT; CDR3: CSVEDNPGGTEAFF
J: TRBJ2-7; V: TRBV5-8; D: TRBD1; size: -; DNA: TGTGCCAGCAGCTTGCTGACAGGGGGCAACTACGAGCAGTACTTC; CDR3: CASSLLTGGNYEQYF
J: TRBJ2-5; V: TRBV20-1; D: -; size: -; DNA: TGCAGTGTTGGGGACCGGCGGGAGACCCAGTACTTC; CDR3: CSVGDRRETQYF
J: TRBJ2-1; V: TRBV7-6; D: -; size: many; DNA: TGTGCCAGCAGCCCAAGGGATCGGGGCCACTACAATGAGCAGTTCTTC; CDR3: CASSPRDRGHYNEQFF
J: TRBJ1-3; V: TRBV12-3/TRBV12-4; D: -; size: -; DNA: TGTGCCAGCAGTTCGTCGGGCGCCTCTGGAAACACCATATATTTT; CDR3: CASSSSGASGNTIYF
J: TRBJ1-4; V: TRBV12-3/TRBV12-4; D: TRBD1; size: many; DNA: TGTGCCAGCCGGGACAGTAATGAAAAACTGTTTTTT; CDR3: CASRDSNEKLFF
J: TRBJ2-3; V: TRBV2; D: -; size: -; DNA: TGTGCCAGCAGTCCCCGGGGATTCACTAGCACAGATACGCAGTATTTT; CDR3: CASSPRGFTSTDTQYF
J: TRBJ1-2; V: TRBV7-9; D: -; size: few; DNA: TGTGCCAGCAGCTCCTCGACAGGAGACTTAAACTATGGCTACACCTTC; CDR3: CASSSSTGDLNYGYTF
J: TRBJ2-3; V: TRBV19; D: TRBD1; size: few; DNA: TGTGCCAGTAGACCCGACAGGGGAATCCCAGATACGCAGTATTTT; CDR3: CASRPDRGIPDTQYF
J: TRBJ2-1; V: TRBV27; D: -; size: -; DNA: TGTGCCAGCAGTTTATCTCTGGGGATGACCTACAATGAGCAGTTCTTC; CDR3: CASSLSLGMTYNEQFF
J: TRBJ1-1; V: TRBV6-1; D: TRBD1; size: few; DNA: TGTGCCAGCAGTCTAACACAGGGGATGAACACTGAAGCTTTCTTT; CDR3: CASSLTQGMNTEAFF
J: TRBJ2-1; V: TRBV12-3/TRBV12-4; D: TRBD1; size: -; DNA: TGTGCCAGCGGACCCCACAGGGGGTTGGATGAGCAGTTCTTC; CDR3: CASGPHRGLDEQFF
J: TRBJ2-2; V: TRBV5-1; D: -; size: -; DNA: TGCGCCAGCAGCTTGGTGTCAGCCGCGAACACCGGGGAGCTGTTTTTT; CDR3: CASSLVSAANTGELFF
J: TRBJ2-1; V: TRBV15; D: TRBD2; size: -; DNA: TGTGCCACCAGCAGAGCGGGTGGGGTAGCGGGGGGCAATGAGCAGTTCTTC; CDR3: CATSRAGGVAGGNEQFF
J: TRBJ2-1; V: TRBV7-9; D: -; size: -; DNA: TGTGCCAGCAGCTCGGGACTCTACAATGAGCAGTTCTTC; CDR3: CASSSGLYNEQFF